The 2 T cell receptor beta chains in this list originate from one sample, sequenced in a study of Ad26.COV2.S vaccination and SARS-CoV-2 variants. Using immunoSEQ multiplex PCR, the repertoire was profiled, and TCRdb retains in-frame clones only, with some absent. The sample holds about 370,000 clones, around nine tenths seen once. Treatment described: 15 to 20 received Ad26.COV2.S at low or high dose, single or two shots; several received placebo; per-sample allocation not given. After the first vaccine or placebo injection, samples were drawn on day 63. Here the sequenced sample was peripheral blood, taken in a trial of Ad26.COV2.S vaccine versus placebo. These receptors were collected from a person aged 18-60 years who received the Ad26.COV2.S COVID-19 vaccine or a placebo.

The V and J genes are TRBV5-1 and TRBJ2-5, with 7 bases fitting TRBD1. The CDR3 length is 17 residues. J lost 5 bases, V lost 0 bases, and 13 bases had no gene match. The germline gives CDR1 SGHRS, CDR2 YFSETQ. The CDR3 loop reads CASSLGAGGLGVETQYF. In DNA, the CDR3 is TGCGCCAGCAGCTTGGGAGCAGGGGGTCTGGGAGTGGAGACCCAGTACTTC.

CDR3 nucleotide sequence: TGTGCCAGCAGTGAACAGTTTAATGAAAAACTGTTTTTT. Its translation: CASSEQFNEKLFF. The rearrangement links TRBV25-1 to TRBJ1-4; no reliable D call. The CDR3 covers 13 residues. Trimming cost V 2 bases and J 4 bases, with 5 bases left between them. CDR1 is MGHDK, CDR2 SYGVNS, per germline. Full variable domain (remainder filled in from reference TRBV25-1 and TRBJ1-4): EADIYQTPRYLVIGTGKKITLECSQTMGHDKMYWYQQDPGMELHLIHYSYGVNSTEKGDLSSESTVSRIRTEHFPLTLESARPSHTSQYLCASSEQFNEKLFFGSGTQLSVL.